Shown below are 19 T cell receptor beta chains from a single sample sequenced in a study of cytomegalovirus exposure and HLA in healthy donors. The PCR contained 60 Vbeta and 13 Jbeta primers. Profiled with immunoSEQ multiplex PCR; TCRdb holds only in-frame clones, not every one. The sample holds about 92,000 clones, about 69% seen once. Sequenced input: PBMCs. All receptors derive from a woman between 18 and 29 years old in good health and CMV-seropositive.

The CDR3 loop reads CASSQPKGHHDGNTEAFF. The CDR3 DNA reads as TGCGCCAGCAGCCAACCTAAGGGGCATCACGACGGTAACACTGAAGCTTTCTTT. V usage is TRBV4-3 and J usage is TRBJ1-1; D is perhaps TRBD1 (5 bases). Germline CDR1 LGHNA, CDR2 YSLEER. The CDR3 consists of 18 residues. Trimming cost V 2 bases and J 2 bases, with 21 bases left between them.

DNA of the CDR3: TGCGCCAGCAGCTTAACCTGGACAGGGGGCTACGAGCAGTACTTC. Protein: CASSLTWTGGYEQYF. This chain links TRBV4-1 with TRBJ2-7, with 10 positions matching TRBD1. The CDR3 extends over 15 amino acids. CDR1 is MGHRA, CDR2 YSYEKL, per germline. V trimming: 5 bases; J trimming: 3 bases; junction bases outside the gene matches: 7.

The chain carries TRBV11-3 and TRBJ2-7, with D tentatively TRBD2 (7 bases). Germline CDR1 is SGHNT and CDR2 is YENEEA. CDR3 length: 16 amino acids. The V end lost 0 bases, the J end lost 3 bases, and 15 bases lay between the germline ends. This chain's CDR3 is CASSLEPRGALYEQYF. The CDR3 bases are TGTGCCAGCAGCTTAGAGCCACGGGGGGCCCTCTACGAGCAGTACTTC.

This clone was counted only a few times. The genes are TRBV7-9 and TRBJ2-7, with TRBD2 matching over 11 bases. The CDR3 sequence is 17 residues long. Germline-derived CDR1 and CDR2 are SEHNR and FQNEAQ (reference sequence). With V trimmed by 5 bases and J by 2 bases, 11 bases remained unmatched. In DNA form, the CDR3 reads TGTGCCAGCAGCCAAGAACCGGGGACTAGCGGAGCCTACGAGCAGTACTTC. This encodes CASSQEPGTSGAYEQYF.

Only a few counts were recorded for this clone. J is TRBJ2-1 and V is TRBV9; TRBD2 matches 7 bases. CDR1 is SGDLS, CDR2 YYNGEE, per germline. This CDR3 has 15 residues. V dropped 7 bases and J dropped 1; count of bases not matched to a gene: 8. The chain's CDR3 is CASSRSGGSYNEQFF. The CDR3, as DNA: TGTGCCAGCTCTAGATCGGGGGGATCCTACAATGAGCAGTTCTTC.

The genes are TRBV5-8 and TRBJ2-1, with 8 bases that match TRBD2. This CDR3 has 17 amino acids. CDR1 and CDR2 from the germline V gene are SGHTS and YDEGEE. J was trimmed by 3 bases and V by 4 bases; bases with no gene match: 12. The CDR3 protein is CASSPLAGGTNYNEQFF. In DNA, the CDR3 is TGTGCCAGCAGCCCCCTGGCGGGAGGCACCAACTACAATGAGCAGTTCTTC. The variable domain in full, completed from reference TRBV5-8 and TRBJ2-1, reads EAGVTQSPTHLIKTRGQQATLRCSPISGHTSVYWYQQALGLGLQFLLWYDEGEERNRGNFPPRFSGRQFPNYSSELNVNALELEDSALYLCASSPLAGGTNYNEQFFGPGTRLTVL.

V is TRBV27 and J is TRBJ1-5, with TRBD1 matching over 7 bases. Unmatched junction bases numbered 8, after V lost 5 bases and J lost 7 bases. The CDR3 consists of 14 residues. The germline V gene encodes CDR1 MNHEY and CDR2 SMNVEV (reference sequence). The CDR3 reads CASSPGTVGQPQHF. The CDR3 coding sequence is TGTGCCAGCAGTCCCGGGACAGTTGGGCAGCCCCAGCATTTT.

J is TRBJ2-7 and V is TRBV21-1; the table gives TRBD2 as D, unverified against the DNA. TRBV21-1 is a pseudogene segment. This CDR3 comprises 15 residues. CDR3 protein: CASRSSASGHHEQYF. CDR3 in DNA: TGTGCCAGCAGGTCGTCGGCTAGCGGGCACCACGAGCAGTACTTC.

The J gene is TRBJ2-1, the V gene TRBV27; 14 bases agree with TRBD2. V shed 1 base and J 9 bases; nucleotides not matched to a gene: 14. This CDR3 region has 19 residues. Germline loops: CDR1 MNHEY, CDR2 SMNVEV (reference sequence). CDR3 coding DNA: TGTGCCAGCAGTTTATTGACGCTAAGTGGACTAGCGGGAGGTACTGAGCAGTTCTTC. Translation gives CASSLLTLSGLAGGTEQFF.

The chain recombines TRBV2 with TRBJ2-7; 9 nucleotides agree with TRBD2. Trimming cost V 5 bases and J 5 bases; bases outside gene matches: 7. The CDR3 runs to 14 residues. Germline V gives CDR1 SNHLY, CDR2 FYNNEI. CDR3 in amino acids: CASSFSGRSDEQYF. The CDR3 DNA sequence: TGTGCCAGCAGTTTTAGCGGGAGATCCGACGAGCAGTACTTC.

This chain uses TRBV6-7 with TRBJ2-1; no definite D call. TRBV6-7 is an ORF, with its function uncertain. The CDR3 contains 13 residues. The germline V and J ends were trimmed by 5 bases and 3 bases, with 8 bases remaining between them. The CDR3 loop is CASSEELYNEQFF. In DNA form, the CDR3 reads TGTGCCAGCAGTGAAGAACTCTACAATGAGCAGTTCTTC.

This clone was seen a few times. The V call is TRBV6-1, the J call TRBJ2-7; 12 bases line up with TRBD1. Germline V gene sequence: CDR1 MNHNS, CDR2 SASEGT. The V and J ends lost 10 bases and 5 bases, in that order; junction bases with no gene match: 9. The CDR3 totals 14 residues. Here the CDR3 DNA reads TGTGCCATGTCTACGGGGACAGGGGGCGACGAGCAGTACTTC. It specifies CAMSTGTGGDEQYF.

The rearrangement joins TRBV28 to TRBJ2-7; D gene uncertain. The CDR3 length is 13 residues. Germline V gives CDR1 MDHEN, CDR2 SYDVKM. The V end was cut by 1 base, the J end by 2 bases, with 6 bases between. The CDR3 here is CASSLSQTYEQYF. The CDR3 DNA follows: TGTGCCAGCAGTTTATCTCAGACCTACGAGCAGTACTTC.

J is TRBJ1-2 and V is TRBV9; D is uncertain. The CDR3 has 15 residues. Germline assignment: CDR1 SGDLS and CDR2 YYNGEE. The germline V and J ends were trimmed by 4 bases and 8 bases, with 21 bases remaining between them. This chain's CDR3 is CASSSNPQGDSGYTF. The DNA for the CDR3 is TGTGCCAGCAGCTCTAACCCCCAAGGTGATAGCGGCTACACCTTC.

The CDR3 here is CASSDRTGNSPLHF. In DNA form, the CDR3 reads TGTGCCAGCAGCGATAGGACAGGAAATTCACCCCTCCACTTT. V and J are TRBV13 and TRBJ1-6, with TRBD1 identical over 7 bases. The germline gives CDR1 PRHDT, CDR2 FYEKMQ (reference sequence). The CDR3 has 14 amino acids. Trimming at V came to 5 bases and at J to 7 bases, leaving 5 bases not matched to a gene.

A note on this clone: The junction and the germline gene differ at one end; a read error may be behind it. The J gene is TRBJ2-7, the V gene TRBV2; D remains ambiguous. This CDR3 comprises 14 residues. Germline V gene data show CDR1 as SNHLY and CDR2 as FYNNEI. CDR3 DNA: TGTGCCGGCAGTCCACAATGGGCTGGAAAGGAGCAGTACTTC. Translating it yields CAGSPQWAGKEQYF.

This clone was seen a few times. In DNA form, the CDR3 reads TGTGCCAGCTCACTAGGGGGGGACGCTGAAGCTTTCTTT. As protein: CASSLGGDAEAFF. The rearrangement joins TRBV18 to TRBJ1-1, with D tentatively TRBD1 (6 bases). Trimming stripped 4 bases from V and 6 bases from J, with 12 bases between. Germline CDR1 KGHSH, CDR2 LQKENI. The CDR3 loop spans 13 amino acids.

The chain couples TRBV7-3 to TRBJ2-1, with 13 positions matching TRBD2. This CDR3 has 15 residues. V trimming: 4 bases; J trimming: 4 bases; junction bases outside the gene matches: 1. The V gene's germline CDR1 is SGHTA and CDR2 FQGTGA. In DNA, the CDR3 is TGTGCCAGCAGCTCGACTAGCGGGGGGTACAATGAGCAGTTCTTC. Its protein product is CASSSTSGGYNEQFF.

CDR3 bases: TGTGCCAGCAGCTTAATGACAGGGGGCTCGGGTCAGCCCCAGCATTTT. It translates to CASSLMTGGSGQPQHF. This sequence joins TRBV7-8 and TRBJ1-5; 10 bases map to TRBD1. CDR1 is SGHVS, CDR2 FQNEAQ, per germline. The CDR3 is made up of 16 amino acids. With V trimmed by 2 bases and J by 6 bases, 7 bases remained unmatched.